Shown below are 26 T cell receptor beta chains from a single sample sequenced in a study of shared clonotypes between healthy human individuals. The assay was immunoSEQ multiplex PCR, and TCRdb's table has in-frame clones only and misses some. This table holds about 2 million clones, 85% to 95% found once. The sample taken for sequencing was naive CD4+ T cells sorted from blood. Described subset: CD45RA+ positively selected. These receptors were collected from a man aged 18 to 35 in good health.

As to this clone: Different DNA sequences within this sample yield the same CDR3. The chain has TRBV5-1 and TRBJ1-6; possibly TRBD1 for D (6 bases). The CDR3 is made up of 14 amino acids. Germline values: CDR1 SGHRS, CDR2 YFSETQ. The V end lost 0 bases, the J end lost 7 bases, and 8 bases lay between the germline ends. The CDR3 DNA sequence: TGCGCCAGCAGCTTGGGTCAGGGGAATTCACCCCTCCACTTT. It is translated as CASSLGQGNSPLHF.

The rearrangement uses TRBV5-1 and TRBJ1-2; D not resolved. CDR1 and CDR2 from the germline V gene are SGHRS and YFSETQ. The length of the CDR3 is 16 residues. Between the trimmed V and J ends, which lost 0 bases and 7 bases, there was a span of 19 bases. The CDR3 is CASSLEYGSAALGYTF. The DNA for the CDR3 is TGCGCCAGCAGCTTGGAGTACGGATCGGCCGCCCTTGGCTACACCTTC.

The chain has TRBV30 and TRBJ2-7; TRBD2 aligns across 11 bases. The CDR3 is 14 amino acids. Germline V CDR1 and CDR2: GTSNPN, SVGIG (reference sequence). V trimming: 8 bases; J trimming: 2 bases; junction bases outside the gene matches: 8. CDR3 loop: CARSGTSGPYEQYF. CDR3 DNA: TGTGCCCGAAGTGGGACTAGCGGTCCCTACGAGCAGTACTTC.

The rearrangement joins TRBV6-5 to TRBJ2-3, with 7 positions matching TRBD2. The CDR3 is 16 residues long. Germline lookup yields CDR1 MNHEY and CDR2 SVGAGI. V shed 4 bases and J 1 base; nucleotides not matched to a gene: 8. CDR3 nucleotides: TGTGCCAGCAGTTTGGCTTTCCGGGGGGGCACAGATACGCAGTATTTT. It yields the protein CASSLAFRGGTDTQYF.

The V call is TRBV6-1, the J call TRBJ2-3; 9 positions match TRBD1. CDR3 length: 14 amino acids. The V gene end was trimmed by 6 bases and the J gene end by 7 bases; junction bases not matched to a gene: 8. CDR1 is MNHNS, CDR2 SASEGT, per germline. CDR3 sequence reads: CASSRDRVTNTQYF. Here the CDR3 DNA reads TGTGCCAGCAGCAGGGACAGGGTCACTAATACGCAGTATTTT.

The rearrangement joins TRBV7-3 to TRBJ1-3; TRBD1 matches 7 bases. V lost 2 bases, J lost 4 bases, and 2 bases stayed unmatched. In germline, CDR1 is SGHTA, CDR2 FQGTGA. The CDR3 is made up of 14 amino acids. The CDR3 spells CASSLGTVGNTIYF. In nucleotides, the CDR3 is TGTGCCAGCAGCTTAGGGACAGTAGGAAACACCATATATTTT.

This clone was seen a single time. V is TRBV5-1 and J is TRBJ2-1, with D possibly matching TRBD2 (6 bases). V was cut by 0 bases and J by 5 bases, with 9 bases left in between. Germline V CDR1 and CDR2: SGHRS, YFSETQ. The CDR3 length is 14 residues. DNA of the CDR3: TGCGCCAGCAGCTTGGGGGGACTGAACAATGAGCAGTTCTTC. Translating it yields CASSLGGLNNEQFF. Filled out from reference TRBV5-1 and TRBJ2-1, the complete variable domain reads KAGVTQTPRYLIKTRGQQVTLSCSPISGHRSVSWYQQTPGQGLQFLFEYFSETQRNKGNFPGRFSGRQFSNSRSEMNVSTLELGDSALYLCASSLGGLNNEQFFGPGTRLTVL.

The CDR3 loop is CASSLRRNTGELFF. The CDR3 nucleotides are TGTGCCAGCAGCTTAAGGAGGAACACCGGGGAGCTGTTTTTT. The V call is TRBV7-3, the J call TRBJ2-2, with no clear D. The germline V gene has CDR1 SGHTA and CDR2 FQGTGA. Trimming took 1 base from V and 1 from J, leaving 4 bases between them. The CDR3 totals 14 residues. Variable domain in full (rest from reference TRBV7-3 and TRBJ2-2): GAGVSQTPSNKVTEKGKYVELRCDPISGHTALYWYRQSLGQGPEFLIYFQGTGAADDSGLPNDRFFAVRPEGSVSTLKIQRTERGDSAVYLCASSLRRNTGELFFGEGSRLTVL.

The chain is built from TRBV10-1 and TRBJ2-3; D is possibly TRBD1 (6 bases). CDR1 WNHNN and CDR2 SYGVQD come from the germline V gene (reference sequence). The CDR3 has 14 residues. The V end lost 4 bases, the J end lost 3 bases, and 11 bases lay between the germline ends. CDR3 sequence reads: CASSAGQKTDTQYF. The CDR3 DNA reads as TGCGCCAGCAGTGCAGGACAGAAAACAGATACGCAGTATTTT.

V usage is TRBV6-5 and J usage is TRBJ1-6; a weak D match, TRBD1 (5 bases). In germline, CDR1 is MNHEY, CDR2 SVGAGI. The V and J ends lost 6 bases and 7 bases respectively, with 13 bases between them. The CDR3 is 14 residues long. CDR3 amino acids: CASRGLGVNSPLHF. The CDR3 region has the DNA TGTGCCAGCAGGGGGCTAGGGGTGAATTCACCCCTCCACTTT.

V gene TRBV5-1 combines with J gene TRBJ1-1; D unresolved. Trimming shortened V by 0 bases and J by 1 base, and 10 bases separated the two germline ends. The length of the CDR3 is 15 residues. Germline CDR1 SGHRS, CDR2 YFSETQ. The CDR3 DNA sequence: TGCGCCAGCAGCTTGGGTCCCTCGGGGAACACTGAAGCTTTCTTT. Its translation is CASSLGPSGNTEAFF.

This CDR3 reads CASSQTGGRDQPQHF. In DNA form, the CDR3 reads TGTGCCAGCAGCCAGACAGGGGGTCGCGATCAGCCCCAGCATTTT. This sequence joins TRBV6-5 and TRBJ1-5, with TRBD1 matching 9 bases. CDR1 and CDR2 from the germline V gene are MNHEY and SVGAGI. This CDR3 contains 15 residues. After removal of 6 bases from V and 5 bases from J, the junction contained 8 bases not matched to a gene.

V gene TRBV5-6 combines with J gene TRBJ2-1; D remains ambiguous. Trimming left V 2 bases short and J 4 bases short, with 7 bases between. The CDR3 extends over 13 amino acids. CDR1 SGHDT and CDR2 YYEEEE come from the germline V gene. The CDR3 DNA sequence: TGTGCCAGCAGCTTTTCTCAGTACAATGAGCAGTTCTTC. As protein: CASSFSQYNEQFF.

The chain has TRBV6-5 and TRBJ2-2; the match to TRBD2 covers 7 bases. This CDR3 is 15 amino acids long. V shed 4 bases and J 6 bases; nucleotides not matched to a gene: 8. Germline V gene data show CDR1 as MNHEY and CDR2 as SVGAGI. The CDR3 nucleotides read TGTGCCAGCAGTTCCATAAACCGGGAGGCCGGGGAGCTGTTTTTT. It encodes CASSSINREAGELFF.

Written as DNA, the CDR3 is TGCGCCAGCAGCTTGGCAAGGACTGGACAGTTAGCCAAAAACATTCAGTACTTC. Its translation is CASSLARTGQLAKNIQYF. The V call is TRBV5-1, the J call TRBJ2-4, with D perhaps matching TRBD1 (6 bases). CDR3 size: 18 residues. Germline values: CDR1 SGHRS, CDR2 YFSETQ. Trimming removed 0 bases at V and 0 bases at J, with 16 bases between.

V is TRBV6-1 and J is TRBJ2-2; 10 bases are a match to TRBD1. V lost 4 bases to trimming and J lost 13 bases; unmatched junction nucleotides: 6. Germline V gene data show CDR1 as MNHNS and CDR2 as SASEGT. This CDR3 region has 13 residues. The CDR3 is CASSVTGQGRLFF. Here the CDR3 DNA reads TGTGCCAGCAGTGTTACGGGACAGGGGAGGCTGTTTTTT.

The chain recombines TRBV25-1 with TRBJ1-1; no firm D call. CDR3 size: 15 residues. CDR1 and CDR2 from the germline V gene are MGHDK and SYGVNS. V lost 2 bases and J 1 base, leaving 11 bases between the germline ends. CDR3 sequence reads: CASSESGFGNTEAFF. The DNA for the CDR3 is TGTGCCAGCAGTGAAAGCGGGTTTGGGAACACTGAAGCTTTCTTT.

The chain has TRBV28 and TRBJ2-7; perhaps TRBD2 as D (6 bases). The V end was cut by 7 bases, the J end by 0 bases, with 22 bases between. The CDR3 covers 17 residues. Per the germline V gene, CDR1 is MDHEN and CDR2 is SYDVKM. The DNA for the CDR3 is TGTGCCAGCACCAGTTTGGGGGGACGGGGTTCCTCCTACGAGCAGTACTTC. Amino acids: CASTSLGGRGSSYEQYF.

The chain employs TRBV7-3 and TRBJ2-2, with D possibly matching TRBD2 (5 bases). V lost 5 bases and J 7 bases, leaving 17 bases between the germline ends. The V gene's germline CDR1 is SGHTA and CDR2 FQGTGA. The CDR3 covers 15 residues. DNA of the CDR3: TGTGCCAGCAGCCCCGTAACGGGGAACCTCGGGGAGCTGTTTTTT. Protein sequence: CASSPVTGNLGELFF.

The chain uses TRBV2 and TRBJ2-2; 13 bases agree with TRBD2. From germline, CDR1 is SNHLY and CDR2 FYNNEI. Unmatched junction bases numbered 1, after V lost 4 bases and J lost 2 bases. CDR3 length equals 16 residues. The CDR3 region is CASSGLAGGNTGELFF. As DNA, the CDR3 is TGTGCCAGCAGTGGACTAGCGGGGGGTAACACCGGGGAGCTGTTTTTT.

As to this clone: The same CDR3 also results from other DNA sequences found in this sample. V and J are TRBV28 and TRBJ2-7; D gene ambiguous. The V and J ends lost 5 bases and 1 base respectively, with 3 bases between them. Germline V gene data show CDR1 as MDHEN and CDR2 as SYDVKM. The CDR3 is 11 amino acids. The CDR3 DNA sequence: TGTGCCAGCAGTCAATCCTACGAGCAGTACTTC. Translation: CASSQSYEQYF.

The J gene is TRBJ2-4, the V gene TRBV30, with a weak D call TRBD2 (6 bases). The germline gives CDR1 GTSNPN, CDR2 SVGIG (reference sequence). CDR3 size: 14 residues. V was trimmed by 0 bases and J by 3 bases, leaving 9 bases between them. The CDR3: CAWSVGGGKNIQYF. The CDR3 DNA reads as TGTGCCTGGAGTGTGGGGGGAGGCAAAAACATTCAGTACTTC.

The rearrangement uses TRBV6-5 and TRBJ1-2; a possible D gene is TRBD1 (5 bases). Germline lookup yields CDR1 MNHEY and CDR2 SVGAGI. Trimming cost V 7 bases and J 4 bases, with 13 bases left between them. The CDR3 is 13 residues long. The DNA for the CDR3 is TGTGCCAGCATCCGGGGGACGGGCTATGGCTACACCTTC. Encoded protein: CASIRGTGYGYTF.

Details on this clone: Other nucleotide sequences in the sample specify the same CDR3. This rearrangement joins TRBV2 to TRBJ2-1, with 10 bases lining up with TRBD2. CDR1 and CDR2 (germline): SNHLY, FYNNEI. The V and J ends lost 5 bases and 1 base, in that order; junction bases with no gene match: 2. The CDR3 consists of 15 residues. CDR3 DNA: TGTGCCAGCAGTCGGACTAGCGGATCCTACAATGAGCAGTTCTTC. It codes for CASSRTSGSYNEQFF.

The CDR3 is CASSPQGQGTEAFF. CDR3 DNA sequence: TGTGCCAGCAGCCCACAGGGTCAGGGCACTGAAGCTTTCTTT. The chain has TRBV7-8 and TRBJ1-1; weak D call: TRBD1 (6 bases). Germline CDR1 is SGHVS and CDR2 is FQNEAQ. The CDR3 covers 14 residues. V gave up 5 bases and J gave up 4 bases, with 14 bases separating them.

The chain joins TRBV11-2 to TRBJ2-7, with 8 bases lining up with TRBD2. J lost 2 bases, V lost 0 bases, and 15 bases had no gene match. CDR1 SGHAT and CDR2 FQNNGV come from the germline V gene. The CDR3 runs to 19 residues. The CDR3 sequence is CASSLDPGLDLQAAYEQYF. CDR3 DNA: TGTGCCAGCAGCTTAGATCCGGGACTAGACCTCCAGGCCGCCTACGAGCAGTACTTC.